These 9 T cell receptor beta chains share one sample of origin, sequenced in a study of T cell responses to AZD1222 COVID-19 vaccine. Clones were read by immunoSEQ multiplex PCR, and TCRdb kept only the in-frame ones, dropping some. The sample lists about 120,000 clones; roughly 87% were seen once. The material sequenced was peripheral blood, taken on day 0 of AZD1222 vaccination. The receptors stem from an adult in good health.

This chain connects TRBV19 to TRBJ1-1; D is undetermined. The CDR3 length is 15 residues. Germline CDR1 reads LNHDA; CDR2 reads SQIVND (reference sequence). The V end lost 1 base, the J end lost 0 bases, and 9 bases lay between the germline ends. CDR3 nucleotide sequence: TGTGCCAGTAGTATAGCGCGTCCTTTGAACACTGAAGCTTTCTTT. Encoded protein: CASSIARPLNTEAFF.

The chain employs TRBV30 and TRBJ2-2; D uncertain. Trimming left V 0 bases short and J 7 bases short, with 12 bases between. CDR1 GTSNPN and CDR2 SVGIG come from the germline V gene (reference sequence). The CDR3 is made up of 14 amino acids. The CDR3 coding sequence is TGTGCCTGGAGTGTTCCTCCGTTCGGCGGGGAGCTGTTTTTT. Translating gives CAWSVPPFGGELFF.

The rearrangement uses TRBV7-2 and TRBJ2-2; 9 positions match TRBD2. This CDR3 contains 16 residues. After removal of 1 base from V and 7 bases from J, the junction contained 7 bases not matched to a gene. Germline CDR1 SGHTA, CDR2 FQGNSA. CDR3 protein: CASSLVASGAGGELFF. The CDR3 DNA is TGTGCCAGCAGCTTAGTGGCTAGCGGGGCCGGCGGGGAGCTGTTTTTT.

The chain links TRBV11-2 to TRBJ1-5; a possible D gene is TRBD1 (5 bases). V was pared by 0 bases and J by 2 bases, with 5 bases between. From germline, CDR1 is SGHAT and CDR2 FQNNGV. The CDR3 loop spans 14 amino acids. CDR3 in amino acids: CASSLDRGNQPQHF. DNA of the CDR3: TGTGCCAGCAGCTTAGACAGGGGCAATCAGCCCCAGCATTTT.

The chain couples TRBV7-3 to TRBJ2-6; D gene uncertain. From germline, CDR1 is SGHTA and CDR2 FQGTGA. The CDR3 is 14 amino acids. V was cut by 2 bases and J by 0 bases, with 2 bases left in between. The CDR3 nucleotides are TGTGCCAGCAGCTTAGGCTCTGGGGCCAACGTCCTGACTTTC. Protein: CASSLGSGANVLTF.

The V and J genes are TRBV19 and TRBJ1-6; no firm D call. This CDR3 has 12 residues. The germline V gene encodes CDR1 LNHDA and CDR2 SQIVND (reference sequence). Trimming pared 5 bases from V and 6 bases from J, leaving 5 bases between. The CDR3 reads CASSWINSPLHF. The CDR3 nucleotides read TGTGCCAGTAGTTGGATTAATTCACCCCTCCACTTT.

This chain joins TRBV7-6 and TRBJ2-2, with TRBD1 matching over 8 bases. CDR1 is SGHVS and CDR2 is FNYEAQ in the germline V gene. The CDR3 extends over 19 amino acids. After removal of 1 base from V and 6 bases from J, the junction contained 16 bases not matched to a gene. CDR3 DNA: TGTGCCAGCAGCTTAGAATCGACAGGGGTTGTGGGTTCGGCCGGGGAGCTGTTTTTT. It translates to CASSLESTGVVGSAGELFF.

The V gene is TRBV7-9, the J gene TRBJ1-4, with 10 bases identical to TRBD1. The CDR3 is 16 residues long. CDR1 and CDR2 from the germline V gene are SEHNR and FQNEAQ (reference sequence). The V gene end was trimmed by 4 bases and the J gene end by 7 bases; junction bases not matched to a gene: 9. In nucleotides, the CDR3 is TGTGCCAGCAGCTCATCCGGGACAGGGGTTGCTGAAAAACTGTTTTTT. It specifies CASSSSGTGVAEKLFF. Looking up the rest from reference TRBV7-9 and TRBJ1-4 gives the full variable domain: DTGVSQNPRHKITKRGQNVTFRCDPISEHNRLYWYRQTLGQGPEFLTYFQNEAQLEKSRLLSDRFSAERPKGSFSTLEIQRTEQGDSAMYLCASSSSGTGVAEKLFFGSGTQLSVL.

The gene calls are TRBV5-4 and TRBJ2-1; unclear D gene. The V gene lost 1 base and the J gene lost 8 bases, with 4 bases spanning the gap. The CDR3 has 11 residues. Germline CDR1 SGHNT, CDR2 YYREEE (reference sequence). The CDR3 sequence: CASSLYDEQFF. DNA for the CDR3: TGTGCCAGCAGCTTGTACGATGAGCAGTTCTTC.